The clone carrying this TCR beta chain was observed a handful of times. What it recognizes is unknown. The CDR3 is made up of 14 amino acids. Germline V lookup: CDR1 SGHTA, CDR2 FQGTGA. Trimming shortened V by 2 bases and J by 4 bases, and 11 bases separated the two germline ends. They ran version v3.0 of the immunoSEQ assay at survey level. The assay was immunoSEQ multiplex PCR, and TCRdb's table has in-frame clones only and misses some. The data show some 22,000 clones, 82% seen once. The source of the sample is a study of long-term antiretroviral therapy in people with HIV. Across the whole study: The immediate-ART recommendation dates to 2015, and the earliest samples predate it by about a decade. General observations from the study: Absence of data on ART adherence, viral resistance or therapy changes was noted.

Source: unsorted PBMCs, taken at the start of antiretroviral therapy. The chain combines TRBV7-3 with TRBJ1-1; D may be TRBD1 (5 bases). This TCR was sampled from a man over 45 with HIV. CDR3 sequence reads: CASSLAQGGTEAFF. CDR3 DNA sequence: TGTGCCAGCAGCTTAGCTCAGGGAGGCACTGAAGCTTTCTTT.